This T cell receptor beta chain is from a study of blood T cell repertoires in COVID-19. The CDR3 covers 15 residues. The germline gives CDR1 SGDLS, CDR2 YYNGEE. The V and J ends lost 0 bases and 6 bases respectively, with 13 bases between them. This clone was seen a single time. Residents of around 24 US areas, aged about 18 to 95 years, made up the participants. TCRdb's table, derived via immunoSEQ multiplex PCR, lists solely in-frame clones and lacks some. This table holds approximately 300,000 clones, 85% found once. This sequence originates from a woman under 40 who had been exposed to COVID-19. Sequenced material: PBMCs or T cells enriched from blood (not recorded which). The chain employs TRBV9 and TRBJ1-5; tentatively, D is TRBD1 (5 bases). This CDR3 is CASSVGGDLGQPQHF. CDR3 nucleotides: TGTGCCAGCAGCGTAGGGGGGGATTTGGGTCAGCCCCAGCATTTT. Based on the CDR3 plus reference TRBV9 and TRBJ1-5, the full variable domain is DSGVTQTPKHLITATGQRVTLRCSPRSGDLSVYWYQQSLDQGLQFLIQYYNGEERAKGNILERFSAQQFPDLHSELNLSSLELGDSALYFCASSVGGDLGQPQHFGDGTRLSIL.